The rows below give T cell receptor beta chains drawn from one sample of a study of blood T cell repertoires in COVID-19. Produced via immunoSEQ multiplex PCR; TCRdb's table is partial and in-frame only. The sample lists 200,000 to 250,000 clones, nearly 90% occurring once. Sequenced input: PBMCs or T cells enriched from blood (not recorded which). The receptors come from a young man who had been exposed to COVID-19. Each CDR3 is given with its conserved first and last residue. Each record gives: CDR3 DNA, CDR3 protein, J gene, V gene, clone size, D gene. The D gene is left open where the match is weak. Clone size appears in some rows only: once, few, many, or a class for an expanded clone.

CDR3nt: TGCGCCAGCAAGGCAGGGGTCAACAATGAGCAGTTCTTC; CDR3aa: CASKAGVNNEQFF; j_gene: TRBJ2-1; v_gene: TRBV5-1; abundance: once; d_gene: -
CDR3nt: TGTGCCAGTAGTGTCGATATAGTCGGTGGAAACACCATATATTTT; CDR3aa: CASSVDIVGGNTIYF; j_gene: TRBJ1-3; v_gene: TRBV19; abundance: -; d_gene: -
CDR3nt: TGTGCCATCCGGGACACTAACACCGGGGAGCTGTTTTTT; CDR3aa: CAIRDTNTGELFF; j_gene: TRBJ2-2; v_gene: TRBV15; abundance: -; d_gene: -
CDR3nt: TGTGCCAGCAGCTTAGTAGACATAACCGGGGAGCTGTTTTTT; CDR3aa: CASSLVDITGELFF; j_gene: TRBJ2-2; v_gene: TRBV7-2; abundance: -; d_gene: -
CDR3nt: TGTGCCAGCAGCGCTCCGGGACAGGGGTCGGAGACCCAGTACTTC; CDR3aa: CASSAPGQGSETQYF; j_gene: TRBJ2-5; v_gene: TRBV9; abundance: -; d_gene: TRBD1
CDR3nt: TGTGCCAGCAGCTTGATGATACACCCCCACGCTGGGCAGTTCTTC; CDR3aa: CASSLMIHPHAGQFF; j_gene: TRBJ2-1; v_gene: TRBV5-6; abundance: -; d_gene: -
CDR3nt: TGCGCCAGCAGCCAAGCTCGACAGTGGGTTAATGAAAAACTGTTTTTT; CDR3aa: CASSQARQWVNEKLFF; j_gene: TRBJ1-4; v_gene: TRBV4-3; abundance: -; d_gene: -
CDR3nt: TGTGCCAGCAGCTTAGTAGGGGGTGGATACACTGAAGCTTTCTTT; CDR3aa: CASSLVGGGYTEAFF; j_gene: TRBJ1-1; v_gene: TRBV7-9; abundance: -; d_gene: -
CDR3nt: TGCGCCAGCGGGGAAATGAGGGCTTACGAGCAGTACTTC; CDR3aa: CASGEMRAYEQYF; j_gene: TRBJ2-7; v_gene: TRBV10-2; abundance: -; d_gene: -
CDR3nt: TGTGCCAGCAGCTTAGTCTCTGGGCAGCCCTATAATTCACCCCTCCACTTT; CDR3aa: CASSLVSGQPYNSPLHF; j_gene: TRBJ1-6; v_gene: TRBV7-9; abundance: -; d_gene: -
CDR3nt: TGTGCCAGCAGCAGTCAAGGAGATGGCCCCTACGAGCAGTACTTC; CDR3aa: CASSSQGDGPYEQYF; j_gene: TRBJ2-7; v_gene: TRBV5-6; abundance: -; d_gene: -
CDR3nt: TGTGCCAGCAGAGCACTAGCGGGGCCCGACAATGAGCAGTTCTTC; CDR3aa: CASRALAGPDNEQFF; j_gene: TRBJ2-1; v_gene: TRBV2; abundance: -; d_gene: TRBD2
CDR3nt: TGTGCCAGCAGCTGGGGGACAGGGAATTCACCCCTCCACTTT; CDR3aa: CASSWGTGNSPLHF; j_gene: TRBJ1-6; v_gene: TRBV14; abundance: -; d_gene: TRBD1
CDR3nt: TGCGCCAGCAGTGAAATGGACAGGGGGCAGGCAGCAGATACGCAGTATTTT; CDR3aa: CASSEMDRGQAADTQYF; j_gene: TRBJ2-3; v_gene: TRBV10-2; abundance: few; d_gene: TRBD1
CDR3nt: TGCGCCAGCAGCGGTGCCGGGACAGATACTAGCCTTTTGGAGACCCAGTACTTC; CDR3aa: CASSGAGTDTSLLETQYF; j_gene: TRBJ2-5; v_gene: TRBV5-1; abundance: -; d_gene: -
CDR3nt: TGTGCCGTAACAGGGGGCGAGAGTGGCTACACCTTC; CDR3aa: CAVTGGESGYTF; j_gene: TRBJ1-2; v_gene: TRBV10-3; abundance: once; d_gene: TRBD1
CDR3nt: TGTGCCATCAGCCCGACAGATACCGAAAATTCACCCCTCCACTTT; CDR3aa: CAISPTDTENSPLHF; j_gene: TRBJ1-6; v_gene: TRBV10-3; abundance: few; d_gene: -
CDR3nt: TGTGCCAGCAGCCCCGGGACAGGGTATCCAATCACAGATACGCAGTATTTT; CDR3aa: CASSPGTGYPITDTQYF; j_gene: TRBJ2-3; v_gene: TRBV7-6; abundance: -; d_gene: TRBD1
CDR3nt: TGCAGTGCTAGTATGGGAGCAAATCAGCCCCAGCATTTT; CDR3aa: CSASMGANQPQHF; j_gene: TRBJ1-5; v_gene: TRBV20-1; abundance: -; d_gene: -
CDR3nt: TGCAGCGTGTCAGGGTGGTCCACTGAAGCTTTCTTT; CDR3aa: CSVSGWSTEAFF; j_gene: TRBJ1-1; v_gene: TRBV29-1; abundance: -; d_gene: -
CDR3nt: TGTGCCAGTAGTGGGGACAGGGTCTACGAGCAGTACTTC; CDR3aa: CASSGDRVYEQYF; j_gene: TRBJ2-7; v_gene: TRBV19; abundance: -; d_gene: TRBD1
CDR3nt: TGTGCCAGCAGTGAACAGCGGGGACACACAGATACGCAGTATTTT; CDR3aa: CASSEQRGHTDTQYF; j_gene: TRBJ2-3; v_gene: TRBV2; abundance: -; d_gene: -
CDR3nt: TGTGCCTGGGAGGGGGGGGGCAGATCTGAGACCCAGTACTTC; CDR3aa: CAWEGGGRSETQYF; j_gene: TRBJ2-5; v_gene: TRBV30; abundance: -; d_gene: -
CDR3nt: TGTGCCACCACTTGGGCTTCCTACGAGCAGTACTTC; CDR3aa: CATTWASYEQYF; j_gene: TRBJ2-7; v_gene: TRBV2; abundance: -; d_gene: -
CDR3nt: TGTGCCAGCAGCACCTCAGGGGAGACCGAAGCTTTCTTT; CDR3aa: CASSTSGETEAFF; j_gene: TRBJ1-1; v_gene: TRBV7-2; abundance: -; d_gene: -
CDR3nt: TGTGCCAGCAGCAGACCCGGGACTATTCGGCAAGAGACCCAGTACTTC; CDR3aa: CASSRPGTIRQETQYF; j_gene: TRBJ2-5; v_gene: TRBV3-1/TRBV3-2; abundance: once; d_gene: TRBD2
CDR3nt: TGCGCCAGCAGCTCATTGACAGACTACTATGGCTACACCTTC; CDR3aa: CASSSLTDYYGYTF; j_gene: TRBJ1-2; v_gene: TRBV5-1; abundance: -; d_gene: -
CDR3nt: TGTGCCAGCAGCCAAGTAGCGGGTCAAGAGACCCAGTACTTC; CDR3aa: CASSQVAGQETQYF; j_gene: TRBJ2-5; v_gene: TRBV3-1/TRBV3-2; abundance: -; d_gene: TRBD2
CDR3nt: TGTGCCATCAGTGAGTCGTTGGCCGATCAGCCCCAGCATTTT; CDR3aa: CAISESLADQPQHF; j_gene: TRBJ1-5; v_gene: TRBV10-3; abundance: -; d_gene: -
CDR3nt: TGTGCCAGCAGCCAAGATAGTAGGAGCTACACTGAAGCTTTCTTT; CDR3aa: CASSQDSRSYTEAFF; j_gene: TRBJ1-1; v_gene: TRBV3-1/TRBV3-2; abundance: -; d_gene: -
CDR3nt: TGTGCCGGTTTGAGACAGGGTTCGCGCGGAAACACCATATATTTT; CDR3aa: CAGLRQGSRGNTIYF; j_gene: TRBJ1-3; v_gene: TRBV7-9; abundance: -; d_gene: TRBD1
CDR3nt: TGTGCCAGCAGCAACACTCTCACGCCCTGCACAGATACGCAGTATTTT; CDR3aa: CASSNTLTPCTDTQYF; j_gene: TRBJ2-3; v_gene: TRBV21-1; abundance: -; d_gene: -
CDR3nt: TGTGCCAGCAGTTACGGCGGGGGCTCCTACGAGCAGTACTTC; CDR3aa: CASSYGGGSYEQYF; j_gene: TRBJ2-7; v_gene: TRBV6-5; abundance: -; d_gene: TRBD2
CDR3nt: TGTGCCAGCAGCCCGAGGGGACTAGCGGGGAGACGGGAGACCCAGTACTTC; CDR3aa: CASSPRGLAGRRETQYF; j_gene: TRBJ2-5; v_gene: TRBV7-6; abundance: -; d_gene: TRBD2
CDR3nt: TGTGCCACCAGCGGTTTAGCCGGAAGCACAGATACGCAGTATTTT; CDR3aa: CATSGLAGSTDTQYF; j_gene: TRBJ2-3; v_gene: TRBV15; abundance: once; d_gene: -
CDR3nt: TGTGCCAGCAGCCAAGTGTTTGAGGATTCACCCCTCCACTTT; CDR3aa: CASSQVFEDSPLHF; j_gene: TRBJ1-6; v_gene: TRBV3-1/TRBV3-2; abundance: -; d_gene: -
CDR3nt: TGTGCCAGCAGCTTAAGTGTCAGTAACTATGGCTACACCTTC; CDR3aa: CASSLSVSNYGYTF; j_gene: TRBJ1-2; v_gene: TRBV7-9; abundance: -; d_gene: -
CDR3nt: TGTGCCAGCAGCCTAGTAAAAGGCCGTATTTCCTATAATTCACCCCTCCACTTT; CDR3aa: CASSLVKGRISYNSPLHF; j_gene: TRBJ1-6; v_gene: TRBV21-1; abundance: once; d_gene: -
CDR3nt: TGTGCCAGCAGCTTATTTCAGGGGGCCGAGACCCAGTACTTC; CDR3aa: CASSLFQGAETQYF; j_gene: TRBJ2-5; v_gene: TRBV11-3; abundance: -; d_gene: TRBD1
CDR3nt: TGTGCCACCAGCGAGAGGGGAGGGATGAACACTGAAGCTTTCTTT; CDR3aa: CATSERGGMNTEAFF; j_gene: TRBJ1-1; v_gene: TRBV15; abundance: once; d_gene: -
CDR3nt: TGCAGTGCTAGACAGAACTATGGCTACACCTTC; CDR3aa: CSARQNYGYTF; j_gene: TRBJ1-2; v_gene: TRBV20-1; abundance: -; d_gene: -
CDR3nt: TGTGCCTTCAGGAGGGGTACCGGGACAGGGCTTTTTTTCAATAATGAAAAACTGTTTTTT; CDR3aa: CAFRRGTGTGLFFNNEKLFF; j_gene: TRBJ1-4; v_gene: TRBV10-3; abundance: -; d_gene: TRBD1
CDR3nt: TGTGCCAGCAGTTTGATGGGCGCTGAAGCTTTCTTT; CDR3aa: CASSLMGAEAFF; j_gene: TRBJ1-1; v_gene: TRBV27; abundance: -; d_gene: -
CDR3nt: TGCGCCAGCAGCCGCCGGCCAGGGGAGGAAAAACTGTTTTTT; CDR3aa: CASSRRPGEEKLFF; j_gene: TRBJ1-4; v_gene: TRBV5-1; abundance: -; d_gene: -
CDR3nt: TGTGCCAGCAGTCCTAGCTCCTACGAGCAGTACTTC; CDR3aa: CASSPSSYEQYF; j_gene: TRBJ2-7; v_gene: TRBV6-5; abundance: -; d_gene: -
CDR3nt: TGTGCCAGCAGCTTGGGCGGGGGGGCCCCCGAGACCCAGTACTTC; CDR3aa: CASSLGGGAPETQYF; j_gene: TRBJ2-5; v_gene: TRBV5-8; abundance: -; d_gene: TRBD2
CDR3nt: TGTGCCAGCAGCTTAGACAAACCTAGCAATCAGCCCCAGCATTTT; CDR3aa: CASSLDKPSNQPQHF; j_gene: TRBJ1-5; v_gene: TRBV7-2; abundance: -; d_gene: -
CDR3nt: TGTGCCACTCATCTACAGGGCTTGAACACTGAAGCTTTCTTT; CDR3aa: CATHLQGLNTEAFF; j_gene: TRBJ1-1; v_gene: TRBV27; abundance: -; d_gene: -
CDR3nt: TGTGCTAGTGGTTTGTTGGGGACAGGGACAGAGAGCAATCAGCCCCAGCATTTT; CDR3aa: CASGLLGTGTESNQPQHF; j_gene: TRBJ1-5; v_gene: TRBV12-5; abundance: -; d_gene: TRBD1
CDR3nt: TGTGCCAGCAGCCAAGGGGACAGGGGGCACACTGAAGCTTTCTTT; CDR3aa: CASSQGDRGHTEAFF; j_gene: TRBJ1-1; v_gene: TRBV3-1/TRBV3-2; abundance: -; d_gene: TRBD1
CDR3nt: TGTGCCAGCAGCTCCCTAGCGGGGGGGTATGATGAGCAGTTCTTC; CDR3aa: CASSSLAGGYDEQFF; j_gene: TRBJ2-1; v_gene: TRBV3-1/TRBV3-2; abundance: -; d_gene: TRBD2
CDR3nt: TGTGCCAGCAGCTTAGGAGTCCCGAGCTCCTATAATTCACCCCTCCACTTT; CDR3aa: CASSLGVPSSYNSPLHF; j_gene: TRBJ1-6; v_gene: TRBV7-9; abundance: -; d_gene: -
CDR3nt: TGTGCCAGTAGCGGAAGGTCCAGGGGATACCAGCCCCAGCATTTT; CDR3aa: CASSGRSRGYQPQHF; j_gene: TRBJ1-5; v_gene: TRBV19; abundance: -; d_gene: -
CDR3nt: TGTGCCAGCTTCGGGGAGAGCTACGAGCAGTACTTC; CDR3aa: CASFGESYEQYF; j_gene: TRBJ2-7; v_gene: TRBV2; abundance: -; d_gene: -
CDR3nt: TGCGCCAGCAGGCTTTTAGGGGGTCCACGCCATGGCTACACCTTC; CDR3aa: CASRLLGGPRHGYTF; j_gene: TRBJ1-2; v_gene: TRBV4-1; abundance: -; d_gene: -
CDR3nt: TGTGCCAGCAGTTTATCGAGGCTGAACACTGAAGCTTTCTTT; CDR3aa: CASSLSRLNTEAFF; j_gene: TRBJ1-1; v_gene: TRBV27; abundance: -; d_gene: -
CDR3nt: TGTGCCAGCAGCTTTTATTTTTCAGATACGCAGTATTTT; CDR3aa: CASSFYFSDTQYF; j_gene: TRBJ2-3; v_gene: TRBV11-3; abundance: -; d_gene: -
CDR3nt: TGTGCCAGCAGGGGAGGGCCGCTTAGTTTTAATTCACCCCTCCACTTT; CDR3aa: CASRGGPLSFNSPLHF; j_gene: TRBJ1-6; v_gene: TRBV27; abundance: -; d_gene: -
CDR3nt: TGTGCCAGTAGTATCGCCGGGGTAGAACTGTTTTTT; CDR3aa: CASSIAGVELFF; j_gene: TRBJ1-4; v_gene: TRBV19; abundance: many; d_gene: -